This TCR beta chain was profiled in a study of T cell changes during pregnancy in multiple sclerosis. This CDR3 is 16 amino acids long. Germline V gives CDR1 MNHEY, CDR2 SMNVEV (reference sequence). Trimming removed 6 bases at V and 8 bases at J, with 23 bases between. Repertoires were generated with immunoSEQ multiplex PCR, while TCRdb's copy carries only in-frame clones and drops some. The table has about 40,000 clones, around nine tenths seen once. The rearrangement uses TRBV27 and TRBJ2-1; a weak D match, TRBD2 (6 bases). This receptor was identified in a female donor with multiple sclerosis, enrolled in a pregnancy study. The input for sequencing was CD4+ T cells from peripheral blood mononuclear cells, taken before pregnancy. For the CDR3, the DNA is TGTGCCAGCAGCGAATCGGGCATGGGGGGAGTCTATGAGCAGTTCTTC. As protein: CASSESGMGGVYEQFF.